This T cell receptor (beta chain) came from a study of blood T cell repertoires in COVID-19. Sequencing was performed with immunoSEQ multiplex PCR; in TCRdb, only in-frame clones are kept and a portion is missing. This table holds tens of thousands of clones, around 85% found once. The CDR3 extends over 16 amino acids. Per germline, CDR1 SGHDT and CDR2 YYEEEE. Trimming at V came to 0 bases and at J to 5 bases, leaving 4 bases not matched to a gene. The rearrangement uses TRBV5-6 and TRBJ2-2, with TRBD2 identical over 10 bases. The receptor was derived from a man between 65 and 85 years old with active COVID-19. Sequencing input: peripheral blood. CDR3 coding DNA: TGTGCCAGCAGCTTGGTGGGACTAGCGAGGACCGGGGAGCTGTTTTTT. Residues: CASSLVGLARTGELFF.